The clone carrying this T cell receptor (beta chain) was observed a single time. The source of the sample is a study of blood T cell repertoires in COVID-19. Study members were between roughly 18 and 89 years old and lived in fewer than 30 US regions. Cohorts were assigned according to the clinical history that participants reported. The CDR3 totals 15 residues. The germline V gene has CDR1 MGHRA and CDR2 YSYEKL. Trimming removed 0 bases at V and 4 bases at J, with 13 bases between. TCRdb's copy holds only in-frame clones and misses some; the assay was immunoSEQ multiplex PCR. The table lists approximately 450,000 clones, nearly 90% of them singletons.

The chain carries TRBV4-1 and TRBJ2-7, with D maybe TRBD1 (5 bases). This receptor was taken from a woman aged 18-29 years with acute COVID-19. Sample: PBMCs or T cells enriched from blood (not recorded which). This chain's CDR3 is CASSQDPGYNYEQYF. In DNA, the CDR3 is TGCGCCAGCAGCCAAGACCCAGGGTACAATTACGAGCAGTACTTC.